Below, 20 T cell receptor beta chains from the same sample are listed, as sequenced in a study of siplizumab effects on memory and regulatory T cells. The repertoire was sequenced with immunoSEQ multiplex PCR; TCRdb's copy has only in-frame clones and lacks some. In the table there are roughly 56,000 clones, just over 90% of which are singletons. The sequenced material came from CD8+ T cells sorted from blood. The receptors come from a human donor in good health.

The chain combines TRBV11-2 with TRBJ2-7; D unclear. Trimming removed 0 bases from V and 3 bases from J, with 6 bases in between. Germline V gene data show CDR1 as SGHAT and CDR2 as FQNNGV. The CDR3 covers 13 residues. CDR3 sequence reads: CASSLERHYEQYF. Here the CDR3 DNA reads TGTGCCAGCAGCTTAGAAAGACACTACGAGCAGTACTTC. The whole variable domain, remainder taken from reference TRBV11-2 and TRBJ2-7, is EAGVAQSPRYKIIEKRQSVAFWCNPISGHATLYWYQQILGQGPKLLIQFQNNGVVDDSQLPKDRFSAERLKGVDSTLKIQPAKLEDSAVYLCASSLERHYEQYFGPGTRLTVT.

The chain carries TRBV7-9 and TRBJ1-1; 7 nucleotides agree with TRBD1. J lost 5 bases, V lost 6 bases, and 3 bases had no gene match. The CDR3 extends over 12 amino acids. Germline V gene data show CDR1 as SEHNR and CDR2 as FQNEAQ (reference sequence). The CDR3: CASRLQGTEAFF. The CDR3 nucleotides are TGTGCCAGCAGACTACAGGGGACTGAAGCTTTCTTT.

The chain has TRBV28 and TRBJ2-5, with no clear D. Per the germline V gene, CDR1 is MDHEN and CDR2 is SYDVKM. Trimming removed 6 bases at V and 5 bases at J, with 16 bases between. CDR3 length equals 14 residues. CDR3 sequence (DNA): TGTGCCAGCAGCCTAGACGGATCAGGCGAGACCCAGTACTTC. It codes for CASSLDGSGETQYF.

The chain links TRBV4-3 to TRBJ2-7; TRBD1 matches at 10 bases. CDR1 LGHNA and CDR2 YSLEER come from the germline V gene. Trimming took 2 bases from V and 4 from J; bases not matched to a gene: 5. This CDR3 is 15 amino acids long. The CDR3, as DNA: TGCGCCAGCAGCCAAAGACAGGGGGCTGGGTACGAGCAGTACTTC. Protein product: CASSQRQGAGYEQYF.

This chain joins TRBV6-6 and TRBJ1-4; D gene unclear. V shed 6 bases and J shed 8 bases, with 13 bases lying between them. The CDR3 contains 13 residues. CDR1 is MNHNY, CDR2 SVGAGI, per germline (reference sequence). This CDR3 is CASRYHGREKLFF. CDR3 bases: TGTGCCAGCAGGTACCATGGGAGGGAAAAACTGTTTTTT.

The rearrangement uses TRBV15 and TRBJ2-1; tentatively, D is TRBD2 (5 bases). Per the germline V gene, CDR1 is LNHNV and CDR2 is YYDKDF (reference sequence). This CDR3 comprises 14 residues. V was cut by 3 bases and J by 5 bases, with 11 bases left in between. The CDR3 coding sequence is TGTGCCACCAGCAGGATGAGCGGTGACAATGAGCAGTTCTTC. Protein sequence: CATSRMSGDNEQFF.

The genes are TRBV7-9 and TRBJ1-2, with D possibly matching TRBD1 (5 bases). CDR3 length: 16 amino acids. Germline V gene data show CDR1 as SEHNR and CDR2 as FQNEAQ (reference sequence). V was clipped by 4 bases and J by 6 bases, with 21 bases between them. The CDR3 reads CASSSPGTDGAHGYTF. CDR3 in DNA: TGTGCCAGCAGCTCCCCCGGGACGGACGGCGCGCATGGCTACACCTTC.

V and J are TRBV2 and TRBJ2-1; 10 bases map to TRBD2. Per germline, CDR1 SNHLY and CDR2 FYNNEI. The CDR3 spans 16 residues. V lost 6 bases, J lost 7 bases, and 12 bases stayed unmatched. The CDR3 protein is CASRDLLAGVGNEQFF. DNA for the CDR3: TGTGCCAGCAGGGACCTTCTAGCGGGAGTGGGTAATGAGCAGTTCTTC. Complete variable domain (other parts from reference TRBV2 and TRBJ2-1): EPEVTQTPSHQVTQMGQEVILRCVPISNHLYFYWYRQILGQKVEFLVSFYNNEISEKSEIFDDQFSVERPDGSNFTLKIRSTKLEDSAMYFCASRDLLAGVGNEQFFGPGTRLTVL.

The chain has TRBV7-8 and TRBJ2-1; D is undetermined. Trimming left V 2 bases short and J 1 base short, with 9 bases between. This CDR3 contains 15 residues. Germline loops: CDR1 SGHVS, CDR2 FQNEAQ. The CDR3 protein is CASSLWEGSYNEQFF. In DNA form, the CDR3 reads TGTGCCAGCAGCTTATGGGAAGGGTCCTACAATGAGCAGTTCTTC.

The chain couples TRBV7-6 to TRBJ2-2; D perhaps matches TRBD1 (6 bases). V was shortened by 6 bases and J by 0 bases, with 14 bases between the two germline ends. CDR3 length: 16 amino acids. Per the germline V gene, CDR1 is SGHVS and CDR2 is FNYEAQ. Here the CDR3 DNA reads TGTGCCAGCAGGCCCGGGACACCATCGAACACCGGGGAGCTGTTTTTT. Translating gives CASRPGTPSNTGELFF.

V usage is TRBV7-8 and J usage is TRBJ2-7, with D perhaps matching TRBD2 (6 bases). This CDR3 contains 12 residues. CDR1 is SGHVS, CDR2 FQNEAQ, per germline. With 5 bases removed from V and 4 bases from J, the gap between germline ends came to 9 bases. The chain's CDR3 is CASSLGSYEQYF. Here the CDR3 DNA reads TGTGCCAGCAGCCTCGGGAGTTACGAGCAGTACTTC.

Regarding this clone: Mismatch with germline at one junction end may stem from a read error. The V gene is TRBV7-7, the J gene TRBJ2-2; D is ambiguous. The CDR3 is 12 amino acids. The germline V gene encodes CDR1 SSHAT and CDR2 FNYEAQ (reference sequence). CDR3 DNA sequence: TGTGCTAGCAGCTCCCTGGGCGGGGAGCTGTTTTTT. Translation gives CASSSLGGELFF.

The CDR3 nucleotides are TGCGCCAGCAGCCCAGGACAGGGACGCGCAACTAATGAAAAACTGTTTTTT. This codes for CASSPGQGRATNEKLFF. This rearrangement joins TRBV5-1 to TRBJ1-4, with 8 bases that match TRBD1. There are 17 residues in the CDR3. Trimming cost V 4 bases and J 0 bases; bases outside gene matches: 8. The V gene's germline CDR1 is SGHRS and CDR2 YFSETQ.

In nucleotides, the CDR3 is TGTGCCAGCTCCCGACAGGGGGCTTCTGGCTACACCTTC. Protein sequence: CASSRQGASGYTF. The chain uses TRBV2 and TRBJ1-2; 10 bases agree with TRBD1. With V trimmed by 8 bases and J by 7 bases, 7 bases remained unmatched. Germline assignment: CDR1 SNHLY and CDR2 FYNNEI. The CDR3 loop spans 13 amino acids.

The chain carries TRBV9 and TRBJ2-3; D unresolved. CDR1 and CDR2 (germline): SGDLS, YYNGEE. The CDR3 length is 14 residues. The V gene lost 3 bases and the J gene lost 3 bases, with 11 bases spanning the gap. CDR3 loop: CASSDGLKTDTQYF. In DNA, the CDR3 is TGTGCCAGCAGCGACGGGCTCAAGACAGATACGCAGTATTTT. The complete variable domain, with remaining parts taken from reference TRBV9 and TRBJ2-3, reads DSGVTQTPKHLITATGQRVTLRCSPRSGDLSVYWYQQSLDQGLQFLIQYYNGEERAKGNILERFSAQQFPDLHSELNLSSLELGDSALYFCASSDGLKTDTQYFGPGTRLTVL.

This chain joins TRBV6-5 and TRBJ1-2, with 9 bases matching TRBD1. The germline gives CDR1 MNHEY, CDR2 SVGAGI. This CDR3 is built from 15 residues. V lost 4 bases and J lost 2; bases outside the gene matches: 5. CDR3 nucleotide sequence: TGTGCCAGCAGTTTGACAGGGGGATCGAACTATGGCTACACCTTC. Translating gives CASSLTGGSNYGYTF.

The chain recombines TRBV28 with TRBJ1-1; no clear D. The CDR3 has 14 amino acids. Trimming removed 6 bases from V and 0 bases from J, with 11 bases in between. Per the germline V gene, CDR1 is MDHEN and CDR2 is SYDVKM. CDR3 sequence: CASRQTDLNTEAFF. The CDR3 DNA follows: TGTGCCAGCAGACAGACGGATTTGAACACTGAAGCTTTCTTT.

The chain links TRBV9 to TRBJ2-7, with D unclear. The CDR3 runs to 13 residues. Germline V gene data show CDR1 as SGDLS and CDR2 as YYNGEE. The V end lost 1 base, the J end lost 3 bases, and 8 bases lay between the germline ends. The CDR3: CASSVSPDYEQYF. CDR3 DNA sequence: TGTGCCAGCAGCGTATCCCCGGACTACGAGCAGTACTTC.

The rearrangement joins TRBV28 to TRBJ1-2; D perhaps matches TRBD1 (5 bases). The CDR3 totals 13 residues. The ends were cut back, 3 bases at V and 2 bases at J, with 7 bases in the middle. Germline lookup yields CDR1 MDHEN and CDR2 SYDVKM. The CDR3 DNA reads as TGTGCCAGCAGTTTTCAGGGAAACTATGGCTACACCTTC. Protein: CASSFQGNYGYTF.

The genes are TRBV7-8 and TRBJ2-7, with 10 nucleotides matching TRBD2. The CDR3 extends over 17 amino acids. Germline assignment: CDR1 SGHVS and CDR2 FQNEAQ. J gave up 6 bases and V 2 bases, and 13 bases lay outside the gene matches. CDR3 bases: TGTGCCAGCAGCTTAAGGGCCCTAGCGGGAGTAAGGGCCGAGCAGTACTTC. Amino acid sequence: CASSLRALAGVRAEQYF.